This entry describes one T cell receptor beta chain. Its antigen remains unidentified. The sample contains more than one DNA sequence encoding this CDR3. The data were taken from a study of shared clonotypes between healthy human individuals. Each PCR replicate from the sorted subsets contained around 0.2 ug DNA, which is about 31,000 T cell genomes. The protocol was immunoSEQ multiplex PCR, while the TCRdb copy is restricted to in-frame clones and leaves out a portion. The sample consists of about 820,000 clones, about 91% of them appearing once. Positive CCR7 selection of CD45RO-negative cells yielded the naive CD8 cells, and terminally differentiated effector memory CD45RA+ cells were excluded. Deletions cut 0 bases from V and 7 bases from J, with 7 bases between. This CDR3 is 13 amino acids long. The germline V gene encodes CDR1 MGHRA and CDR2 YSYEKL. The study, taken as a whole, reports: It was expected that sequencing depth would affect clonotype sharing among donors.

The sequencing sample was made of naive CD8+ T cells sorted from blood. This clonotype was obtained from a man aged 25-45 years in good health. The J gene is TRBJ2-1, the V gene TRBV4-1; D remains ambiguous. In DNA form, the CDR3 reads TGCGCCAGCAGCCAAGAATCGGGTAATGAGCAGTTCTTC. The encoded protein is CASSQESGNEQFF.